The 20 T cell receptor beta chains below were found in one sample sequenced in a study of spatial heterogeneity in lung cancer. Each CDR3 protein gets one entry after TCRdb re-called the 5' RACE reads with MiXCR. The table has under 75,000 distinct CDR3 sequences, about 9.5% seen once. Sample time point: blood at routine non-recurrence follow-up after resection. The source material was PBMCs, sampled at follow-up. These TCRs come from a female donor with early-stage non-small cell lung cancer.

This clonotype was seen only a few times. A single base separates this from a much larger clone, so it may be a read error. The rearrangement joins TRBV7-2 to TRBJ1-1; no clear D. The CDR3 is made up of 13 amino acids. Germline loops: CDR1 SGHTA, CDR2 FQGNSA. The ends were cut back, 5 bases at V and 0 bases at J, with 7 bases in the middle. In DNA, the CDR3 is TGTGCCAGCAGCCCATGGATGAACACTGAAGCTTTCTTT. It yields the protein CASSPWMNTEAFF.

CDR3 in DNA: TGCGCCAGCAGCCCCCTTAGCGGGGGGACAGATACGCAGTATTTT. Encoded protein: CASSPLSGGTDTQYF. This sequence joins TRBV5-1 and TRBJ2-3; 10 bases map to TRBD2. CDR1 and CDR2 (germline): SGHRS, YFSETQ. V was clipped by 4 bases and J by 3 bases; unmatched bases: 5. This CDR3 spans 15 amino acids.

This clonotype has just a few counts. V usage is TRBV20-1 and J usage is TRBJ2-2; D possibly uses TRBD1 or TRBD2 (5 bases each). Per the germline V gene, CDR1 is DFQATT and CDR2 is SNEGSKA (reference sequence). Trimming pared 5 bases from V and 6 bases from J, leaving 16 bases between. The CDR3 loop spans 14 amino acids. CDR3: CSAYVPGRPGELFF. The CDR3 DNA sequence: TGCAGTGCTTACGTCCCGGGACGGCCCGGGGAGCTGTTTTTT.

The J gene is TRBJ2-5, the V gene TRBV5-1; no reliable D call. Deletions cut 0 bases from V and 3 bases from J, with 12 bases between. The CDR3 spans 15 residues. Germline CDR1 SGHRS, CDR2 YFSETQ. CDR3 residues: CASSLETLAKETQYF. The CDR3 coding sequence is TGCGCCAGCAGCTTGGAAACGTTGGCCAAAGAGACCCAGTACTTC. Supplemented by reference TRBV5-1 and TRBJ2-5, the full variable domain reads KAGVTQTPRYLIKTRGQQVTLSCSPISGHRSVSWYQQTPGQGLQFLFEYFSETQRNKGNFPGRFSGRQFSNSRSEMNVSTLELGDSALYLCASSLETLAKETQYFGPGTRLLVL.

There are a few counts of this clonotype. The chain uses TRBV5-5 and TRBJ2-7; the D is unclear. This CDR3 contains 15 residues. Germline values: CDR1 SGHKS, CDR2 YYEKEE (reference sequence). The germline V and J ends were trimmed by 0 bases and 3 bases, with 13 bases remaining between them. The CDR3 DNA sequence: TGTGCCAGCAGCTTGGGGTCTGGGGAATACTACGAGCAGTACTTC. This sequence encodes CASSLGSGEYYEQYF. Full variable domain (outside the CDR3, taken from reference TRBV5-5 and TRBJ2-7): DAGVTQSPTHLIKTRGQQVTLRCSPISGHKSVSWYQQVLGQGPQFIFQYYEKEERGRGNFPDRFSARQFPNYSSELNVNALLLGDSALYLCASSLGSGEYYEQYFGPGTRLTVT.

A few counts support this clonotype. The CDR3 region is CASSLSGMNTEAFF. CDR3 nucleotide sequence: TGCGCCAGCAGCTTGTCAGGGATGAACACTGAAGCTTTCTTT. V usage is TRBV5-1 and J usage is TRBJ1-1, with D maybe TRBD1 (5 bases). CDR3 length: 14 amino acids. Germline loops: CDR1 SGHRS, CDR2 YFSETQ. Deletions cut 1 base from V and 0 bases from J, with 7 bases between.

The V and J genes are TRBV24-1 and TRBJ2-5; D remains unclear. In germline, CDR1 is KGHDR, CDR2 SFDVKD. CDR3 size: 14 residues. Trimming stripped 7 bases from V and 1 base from J, with 12 bases between. This chain's CDR3 is CATSAPWGQETQYF. The CDR3 coding sequence is TGTGCCACCAGCGCCCCTTGGGGCCAAGAGACCCAGTACTTC.

The table lists this clonotype with many counts. J is TRBJ2-6 and V is TRBV18, with D hard to call. The CDR3 totals 18 residues. V lost 3 bases, J lost 0 bases, and 15 bases lay in between. CDR1 and CDR2 (germline): KGHSH, LQKENI. The CDR3, as DNA: TGTGCCAGCTCACCGGTCTCTCTTGGAAGCTCTGGGGCCAACGTCCTGACTTTC. Encoded protein: CASSPVSLGSSGANVLTF.

This clonotype was seen only a few times. The chain employs TRBV20-1 and TRBJ1-2; D is unresolved. Trimming took off 3 bases at V and 8 bases at J, with 10 bases between the two ends. This CDR3 region has 11 residues. Germline V gene data show CDR1 as DFQATT and CDR2 as SNEGSKA (reference sequence). The CDR3 DNA reads TGCAGTGCTAGTCGAGTGGAGGGCTACACCTTC. This encodes CSASRVEGYTF.

The sample holds a few counts of this clonotype. Sequence at one end of the junction differs from germline and may be a read error. The V gene is TRBV7-7, the J gene TRBJ2-1; D uncertain. The CDR3 is made up of 13 amino acids. From germline, CDR1 is SSHAT and CDR2 FNYEAQ (reference sequence). In DNA form, the CDR3 reads TGTGCTAGCAGCTCCTTAGCAGTCGATGAGCAGTTCTTC. Amino acids: CASSSLAVDEQFF.

This clonotype occurred many times. The genes are TRBV14 and TRBJ2-1; D uncertain. Looked up from germline, CDR1 is SGHDN and CDR2 is FVKESK. The V and J ends lost 5 bases and 4 bases respectively, with 6 bases between them. The CDR3 spans 12 residues. Written as DNA, the CDR3 is TGTGCCAGCAGCGTAAATTACAATGAGCAGTTCTTC. As protein: CASSVNYNEQFF.

This chain's CDR3 is CATKTGGNSPLHF. DNA of the CDR3: TGTGCCACCAAGACAGGGGGTAATTCACCCCTCCACTTT. The rearrangement joins TRBV2 to TRBJ1-6, with 9 bases lining up with TRBD1. CDR1 and CDR2 from the germline V gene are SNHLY and FYNNEI. The CDR3 runs 13 residues. The V and J ends lost 10 bases and 6 bases, in that order; junction bases with no gene match: 4. Drawing the rest from reference TRBV2 and TRBJ1-6, the complete variable domain is EPEVTQTPSHQVTQMGQEVILRCVPISNHLYFYWYRQILGQKVEFLVSFYNNEISEKSEIFDDQFSVERPDGSNFTLKIRSTKLEDSAMYFCATKTGGNSPLHFGNGTRLTVT.

This clonotype was seen ten or more times. The DNA for the CDR3 is TGTGCCTGGAACCGACTCAAGAACACCGGGGAGCTGTTTTTT. It specifies CAWNRLKNTGELFF. This chain uses TRBV30 with TRBJ2-2; D unclear. There are 14 residues in the CDR3. Germline assignment: CDR1 GTSNPN and CDR2 SVGIG (reference sequence). The V and J ends lost 4 bases and 1 base respectively, with 10 bases between them. Together with reference TRBV30 and TRBJ2-2, the CDR3 gives the full variable domain: SQTIHQWPATLVQPVGSPLSLECTVEGTSNPNLYWYRQAAGRGLQLLFYSVGIGQISSEVPQNLSASRPQDRQFILSSKKLLLSDSGFYLCAWNRLKNTGELFFGEGSRLTVL.

The chain links TRBV29-1 to TRBJ2-4, with no clear D. Germline lookup yields CDR1 SQVTM and CDR2 ANQGSEA. The CDR3 has 13 residues. Trimming cost V 1 base and J 3 bases, with 7 bases left between them. The CDR3 sequence is CSVEGAYKNIQYF. The CDR3, as DNA: TGCAGCGTTGAAGGGGCTTACAAAAACATTCAGTACTTC.

This rearrangement joins TRBV5-1 to TRBJ2-5, with D tentatively TRBD2 (6 bases). This CDR3 region has 15 residues. The ends were cut back, 4 bases at V and 5 bases at J, with 18 bases in the middle. CDR1 and CDR2 from the germline V gene are SGHRS and YFSETQ. The CDR3 nucleotides read TGCGCCAGCAGCCCCCAGGAGGGATGGGAGGAGACCCAGTACTTC. Amino acids: CASSPQEGWEETQYF.

A word on this clonotype: Being one base from a much bigger clone, this may be a read error. This chain uses TRBV7-2 with TRBJ2-7; perhaps TRBD1 as D (6 bases). Trimming took off 2 bases at V and 2 bases at J, with 10 bases between the two ends. The CDR3 totals 14 residues. Germline V gene lookup returns CDR1 SGHTA and CDR2 FQGNSA. The CDR3 is CTSSLSGVPYEQYF. The CDR3 region has the DNA TGTACCAGCAGCTTATCAGGGGTTCCCTACGAGCAGTACTTC.

Comment on this clonotype: A much larger clone lies a single base off, so this may be a read error. The genes are TRBV7-6 and TRBJ2-6, with D possibly matching TRBD1 (5 bases). This CDR3 region has 15 residues. In germline, CDR1 is SGHVS, CDR2 FNYEAQ. The CDR3 is CASSFDPTGANALTF. The CDR3 bases are TGTGCCAGCAGCTTCGACCCGACTGGGGCCAACGCCCTGACTTTC.

This clonotype was counted many times. This rearrangement joins TRBV15 to TRBJ1-2; the match to TRBD1 covers 12 bases. The germline V gene has CDR1 LNHNV and CDR2 YYDKDF (reference sequence). With V trimmed by 5 bases and J by 12 bases, 7 bases remained unmatched. CDR3 length equals 13 residues. CDR3 protein: CATSPGTGGKDTF. CDR3 DNA: TGTGCCACCAGCCCCGGGACAGGGGGCAAGGACACCTTC.

This clonotype was seen at least ten times. The chain recombines TRBV12-3 or TRBV12-4 with TRBJ1-3; D ambiguous. CDR3 length equals 16 residues. Trimming pared 4 bases from V and 1 base from J, leaving 14 bases between. CDR3 region: CASSSFASTSGNTIYF. The CDR3 DNA follows: TGTGCCAGCAGTTCCTTCGCCTCAACATCTGGAAACACCATATATTTT.

This clonotype has a handful of counts. The chain joins TRBV7-9 to TRBJ2-7, with D unclear. The length of the CDR3 is 13 residues. Trimming cost V 5 bases and J 5 bases, with 13 bases left between them. CDR1 is SEHNR and CDR2 is FQNEAQ in the germline V gene (reference sequence). The CDR3 loop is CASSDPLLDEQYF. Written as DNA, the CDR3 is TGTGCCAGCAGCGATCCCCTTTTGGACGAGCAGTACTTC.